The clone carrying this T cell receptor beta chain was counted between two and nine times. Its antigen is still unknown. TCRdb re-called the 5' RACE reads through MiXCR, storing one row per CDR3 protein. The table lists about 110,000 distinct CDR3 sequences, over 15% of them singletons. Trimming stripped 4 bases from V and 5 bases from J, with 11 bases between. This CDR3 is built from 13 residues. Germline lookup yields CDR1 SGHVS and CDR2 FQNEAQ. This record comes from a study of T-cell memory formation after mild COVID-19. Study results and limitations: Clones that contracted clustered mainly in CM and EM if CD4+ and in EMRA if CD8+. Unconfirmed was the SARS-CoV-2 specificity of second-wave clones that peaked on day 37.

This chain connects TRBV7-8 to TRBJ1-1; D is ambiguous. This receptor was taken from an adult woman who had mild COVID-19 (a few samples of this study predate the infection). Cell type and time point are not known. The sequencing input was PBMCs or a T cell subset sorted from them (not recorded which). The CDR3, as DNA: TGTGCCAGCAGCTACTGGGATGGGACTGAAGCTTTCTTT. It encodes CASSYWDGTEAFF. Filled out from reference TRBV7-8 and TRBJ1-1, the complete variable domain reads GAGVSQSPRYKVAKRGQDVALRCDPISGHVSLFWYQQALGQGPEFLTYFQNEAQLDKSGLPSDRFFAERPEGSVSTLKIQRTQQEDSAVYLCASSYWDGTEAFFGQGTRLTVV.